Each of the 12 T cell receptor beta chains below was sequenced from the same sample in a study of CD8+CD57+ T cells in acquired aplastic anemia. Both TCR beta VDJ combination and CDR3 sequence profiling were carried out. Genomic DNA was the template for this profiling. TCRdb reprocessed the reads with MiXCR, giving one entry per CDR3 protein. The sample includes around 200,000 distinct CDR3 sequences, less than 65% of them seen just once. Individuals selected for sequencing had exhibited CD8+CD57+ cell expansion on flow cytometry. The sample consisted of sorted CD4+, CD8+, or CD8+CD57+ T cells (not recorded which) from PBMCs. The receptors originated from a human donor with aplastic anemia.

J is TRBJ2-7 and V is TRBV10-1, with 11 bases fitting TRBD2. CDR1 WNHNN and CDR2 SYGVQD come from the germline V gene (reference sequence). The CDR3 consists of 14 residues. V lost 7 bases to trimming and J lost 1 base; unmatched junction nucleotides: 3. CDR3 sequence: CASTSGGRSYEQYF. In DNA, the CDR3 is TGCGCCAGCACTAGCGGGGGGAGGTCCTACGAGCAGTACTTC.

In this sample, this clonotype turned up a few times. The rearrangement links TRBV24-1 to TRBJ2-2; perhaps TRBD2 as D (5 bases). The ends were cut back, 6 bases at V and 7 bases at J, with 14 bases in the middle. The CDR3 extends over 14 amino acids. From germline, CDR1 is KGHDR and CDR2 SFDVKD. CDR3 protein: CATSNPAEFGELFF. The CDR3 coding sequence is TGTGCCACCAGTAACCCAGCGGAATTCGGGGAGCTGTTTTTT.

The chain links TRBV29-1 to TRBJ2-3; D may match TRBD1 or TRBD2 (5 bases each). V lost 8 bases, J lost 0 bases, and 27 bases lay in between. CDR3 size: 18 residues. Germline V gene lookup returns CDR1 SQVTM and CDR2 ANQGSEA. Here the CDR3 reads CSPETSGAIRPSTDTQYF. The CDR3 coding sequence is TGCAGCCCCGAAACATCCGGGGCAATACGACCTAGCACAGATACGCAGTATTTT.

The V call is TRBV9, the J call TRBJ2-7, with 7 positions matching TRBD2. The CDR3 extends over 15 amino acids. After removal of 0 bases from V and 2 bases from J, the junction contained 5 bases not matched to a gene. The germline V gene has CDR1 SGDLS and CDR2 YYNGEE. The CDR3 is CASSVAGGNPYEQYF. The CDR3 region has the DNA TGTGCCAGCAGCGTAGCGGGGGGAAATCCCTACGAGCAGTACTTC.

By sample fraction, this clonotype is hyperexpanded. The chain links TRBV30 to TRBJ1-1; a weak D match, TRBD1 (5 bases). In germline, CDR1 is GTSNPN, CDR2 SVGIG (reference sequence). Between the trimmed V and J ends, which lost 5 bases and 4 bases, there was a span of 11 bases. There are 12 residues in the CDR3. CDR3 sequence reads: CAWGPGFTEAFF. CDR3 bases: TGTGCCTGGGGGCCAGGGTTCACTGAAGCTTTCTTT.

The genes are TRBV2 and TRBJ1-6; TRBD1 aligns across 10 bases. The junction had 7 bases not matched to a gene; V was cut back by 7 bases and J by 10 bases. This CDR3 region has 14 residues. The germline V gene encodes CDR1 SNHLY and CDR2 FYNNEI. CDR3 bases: TGTGCCAGCACTTACGGACAGGGGGTCTCACCCCTCCACTTT. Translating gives CASTYGQGVSPLHF.

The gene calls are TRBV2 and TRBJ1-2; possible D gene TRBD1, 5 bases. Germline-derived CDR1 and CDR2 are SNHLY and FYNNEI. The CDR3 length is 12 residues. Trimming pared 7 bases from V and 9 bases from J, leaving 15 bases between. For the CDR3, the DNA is TGTGCCAGCACCCCGGGGACGACGCGCTACACCTTC. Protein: CASTPGTTRYTF.

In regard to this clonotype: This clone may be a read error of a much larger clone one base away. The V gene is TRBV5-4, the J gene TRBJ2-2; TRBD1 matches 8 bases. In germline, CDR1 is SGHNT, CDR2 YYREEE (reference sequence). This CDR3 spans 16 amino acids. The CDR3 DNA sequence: TGTGCCATCAGCTTAGCTTCTACAGGGGGCACCGGGGAGCTGTTTTTT. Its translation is CAISLASTGGTGELFF.

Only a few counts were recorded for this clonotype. Here the CDR3 reads CATSIDRGGPYTF. The CDR3 nucleotides are TGTGCCACCAGCATAGACAGGGGGGGGCCCTACACCTTC. The chain links TRBV15 to TRBJ1-2; 9 bases map to TRBD1. Losses at the gene ends were 4 bases for V and 10 bases for J; bases not matched to a gene: 7. The CDR3 extends over 13 amino acids. The germline V gene encodes CDR1 LNHNV and CDR2 YYDKDF (reference sequence).

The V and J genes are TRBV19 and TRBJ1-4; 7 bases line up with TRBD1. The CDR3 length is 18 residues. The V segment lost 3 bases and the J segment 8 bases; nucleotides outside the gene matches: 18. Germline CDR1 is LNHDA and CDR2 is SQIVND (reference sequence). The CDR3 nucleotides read TGTGCCAGTAGTATTGGGATCTCCGTCCAGGGGGGTCGAGAAAAACTGTTTTTT. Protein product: CASSIGISVQGGREKLFF. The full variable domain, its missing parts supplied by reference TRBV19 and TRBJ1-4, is DGGITQSPKYLFRKEGQNVTLSCEQNLNHDAMYWYRQDPGQGLRLIYYSQIVNDFQKGDIAEGYSVSREKKESFPLTVTSAQKNPTAFYLCASSIGISVQGGREKLFFGSGTQLSVL.

The CDR3 is CSARDPAGEQYF. The DNA for the CDR3 is TGCAGTGCTAGAGATCCCGCTGGCGAGCAGTACTTC. The genes are TRBV20-1 and TRBJ2-7; D uncertain. Between the trimmed V and J ends, which lost 0 bases and 6 bases, there was a span of 9 bases. CDR3 length: 12 residues. Germline V gene sequence: CDR1 DFQATT, CDR2 SNEGSKA (reference sequence).

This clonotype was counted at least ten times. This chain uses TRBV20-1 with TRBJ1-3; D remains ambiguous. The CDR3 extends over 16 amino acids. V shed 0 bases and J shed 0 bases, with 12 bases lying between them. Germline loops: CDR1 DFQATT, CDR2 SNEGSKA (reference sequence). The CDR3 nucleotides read TGCAGTGCTAGAGATCCGGGAGCCCACTCTGGAAACACCATATATTTT. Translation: CSARDPGAHSGNTIYF.